The 4 T cell receptor beta chains in this list originate from one sample, sequenced in a study of a mutant IDH1 vaccine in newly diagnosed glioma. Some clones are missing from TCRdb's copy, which holds only in-frame ones; the method was immunoSEQ multiplex PCR. The sample has roughly 120,000 clones; around 90% are singletons. Antigens of these TCRs are unknown. Time point described: week 11, during vaccination. It was 300 ug of mutant IDH1 20-mer peptide that made up each vaccine dose, given with topical imiquimod. Sequencing was performed on PBMCs, taken from a glioma patient whose treatment included an IDH1 peptide vaccine. The source is a woman in her 50s with glioma.

The chain uses TRBV28 and TRBJ1-2; D might be TRBD1 (5 bases). CDR3 size: 14 residues. V was clipped by 7 bases and J by 4 bases, with 16 bases between them. Germline CDR1 reads MDHEN; CDR2 reads SYDVKM. This CDR3 is CASTSQQGSYGYTF. As DNA, the CDR3 is TGTGCCAGCACCTCCCAGCAGGGCTCCTATGGCTACACCTTC.

This chain links TRBV29-1 with TRBJ2-5; a possible D gene is TRBD2 (6 bases). Germline V CDR1 and CDR2: SQVTM, ANQGSEA. The CDR3 sequence is 11 residues long. V lost 7 bases, J lost 7 bases, and 13 bases lay in between. The CDR3 coding sequence is TGCAGCGGCGGGACGGGTGGGACCCAGTACTTC. Translated: CSGGTGGTQYF.

The chain has TRBV7-9 and TRBJ1-1; no clear D gene. Trimming took 2 bases from V and 3 from J, leaving 7 bases between them. This CDR3 spans 13 amino acids. Germline V gene sequence: CDR1 SEHNR, CDR2 FQNEAQ (reference sequence). The CDR3 protein is CASSLQFDTEAFF. CDR3 bases: TGTGCCAGCAGCTTACAGTTCGACACTGAAGCTTTCTTT.

V and J are TRBV19 and TRBJ2-1, with D tentatively TRBD2 (6 bases). Per germline, CDR1 LNHDA and CDR2 SQIVND (reference sequence). The length of the CDR3 is 16 residues. With 6 bases removed from V and 1 base from J, the gap between germline ends came to 16 bases. CDR3 bases: TGTGCCAGTAGGGGGACTGAAGCGGGTTCCTACAATGAGCAGTTCTTC. It yields the protein CASRGTEAGSYNEQFF.